This T cell receptor beta chain is drawn from a study of T cell changes during pregnancy in multiple sclerosis. Clones were read by immunoSEQ multiplex PCR, and TCRdb kept only the in-frame ones, dropping some. The table shows more than 15,000 clones, with over 75% occurring only once. V was shortened by 11 bases and J by 1 base, with 14 bases between the two germline ends. This CDR3 has 13 residues. The germline gives CDR1 SGHVS, CDR2 FQNEAQ. The clonotype comes from a female donor in good health, enrolled as a control in a pregnancy study. This chain connects TRBV7-8 to TRBJ2-5, with D hard to call. The material was CD8+ T cells from peripheral blood mononuclear cells, obtained after pregnancy. The CDR3 bases are TGTGCCGTGGTGAAGGAGTCCCAAGAGACCCAGTACTTC. It codes for CAVVKESQETQYF.